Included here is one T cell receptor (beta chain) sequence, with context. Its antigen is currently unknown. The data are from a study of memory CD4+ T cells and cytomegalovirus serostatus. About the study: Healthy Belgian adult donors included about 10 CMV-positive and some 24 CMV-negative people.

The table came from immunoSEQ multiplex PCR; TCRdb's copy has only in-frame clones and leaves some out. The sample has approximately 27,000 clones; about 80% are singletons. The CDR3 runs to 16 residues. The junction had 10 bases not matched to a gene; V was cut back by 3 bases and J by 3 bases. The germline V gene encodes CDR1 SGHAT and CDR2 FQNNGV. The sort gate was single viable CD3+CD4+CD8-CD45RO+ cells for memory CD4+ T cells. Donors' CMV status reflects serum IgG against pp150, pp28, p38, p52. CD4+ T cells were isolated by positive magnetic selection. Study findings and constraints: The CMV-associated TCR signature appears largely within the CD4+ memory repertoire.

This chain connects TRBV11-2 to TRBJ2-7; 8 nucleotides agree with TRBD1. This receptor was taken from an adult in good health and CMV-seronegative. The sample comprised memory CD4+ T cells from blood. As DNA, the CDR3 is TGTGCCAGCAGCTTGAAGACAGGGGCCCCGTTCTACGAGCAGTACTTC. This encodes CASSLKTGAPFYEQYF.